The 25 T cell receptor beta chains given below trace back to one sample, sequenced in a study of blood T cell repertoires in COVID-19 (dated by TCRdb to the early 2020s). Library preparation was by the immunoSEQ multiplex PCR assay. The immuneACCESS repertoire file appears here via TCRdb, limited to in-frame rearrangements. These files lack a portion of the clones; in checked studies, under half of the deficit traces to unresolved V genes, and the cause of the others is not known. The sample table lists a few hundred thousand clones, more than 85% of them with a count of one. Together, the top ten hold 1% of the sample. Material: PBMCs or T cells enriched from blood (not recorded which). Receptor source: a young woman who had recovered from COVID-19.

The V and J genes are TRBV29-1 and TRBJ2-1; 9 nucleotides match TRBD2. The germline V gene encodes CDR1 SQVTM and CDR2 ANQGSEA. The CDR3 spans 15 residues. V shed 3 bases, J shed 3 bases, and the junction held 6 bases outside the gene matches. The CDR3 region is CSVEGLAGYYNEQFF. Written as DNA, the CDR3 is TGCAGCGTTGAGGGGCTAGCGGGGTACTACAATGAGCAGTTCTTC.

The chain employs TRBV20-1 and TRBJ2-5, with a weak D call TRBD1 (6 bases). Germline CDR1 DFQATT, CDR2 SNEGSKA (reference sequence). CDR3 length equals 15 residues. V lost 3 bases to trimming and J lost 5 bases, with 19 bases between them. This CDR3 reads CSASLGRRGGETQYF. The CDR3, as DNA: TGCAGTGCTAGTTTGGGCCGCAGGGGTGGTGAGACCCAGTACTTC.

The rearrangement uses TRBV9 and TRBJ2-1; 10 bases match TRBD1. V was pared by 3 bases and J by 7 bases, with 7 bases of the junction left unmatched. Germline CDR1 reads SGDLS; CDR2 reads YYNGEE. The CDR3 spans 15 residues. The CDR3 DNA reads TGTGCCAGCAGCGCCCCGGGACAGGGGAAGAATGAGCAGTTCTTC. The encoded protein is CASSAPGQGKNEQFF.

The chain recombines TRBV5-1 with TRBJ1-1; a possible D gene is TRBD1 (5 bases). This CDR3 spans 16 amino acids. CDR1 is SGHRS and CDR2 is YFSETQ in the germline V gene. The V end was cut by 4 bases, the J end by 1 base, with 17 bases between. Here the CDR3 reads CASSPEGRSTNTEAFF. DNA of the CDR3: TGCGCCAGCAGCCCGGAGGGGAGATCAACGAACACTGAAGCTTTCTTT.

The CDR3 is CASSSDGGTQHF. The CDR3 region has the DNA TGTGCCAGCAGCTCCGATGGGGGGACCCAGCATTTT. The chain links TRBV7-2 to TRBJ1-5, with a weak D call TRBD1 (5 bases). Per the germline V gene, CDR1 is SGHTA and CDR2 is FQGNSA. CDR3 length equals 12 residues. V lost 4 bases to trimming and J lost 11 bases, with 12 bases between them.

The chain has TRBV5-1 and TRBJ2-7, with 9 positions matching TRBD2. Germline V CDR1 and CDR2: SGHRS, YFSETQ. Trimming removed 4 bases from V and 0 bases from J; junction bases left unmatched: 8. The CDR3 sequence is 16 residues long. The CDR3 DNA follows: TGCGCCAGCAGCGATCCTAGCGGGGACAGCTCCTACGAGCAGTACTTC. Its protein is CASSDPSGDSSYEQYF.

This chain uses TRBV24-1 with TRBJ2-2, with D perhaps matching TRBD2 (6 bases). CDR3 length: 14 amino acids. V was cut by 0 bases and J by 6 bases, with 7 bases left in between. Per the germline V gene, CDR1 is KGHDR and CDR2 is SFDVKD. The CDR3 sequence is CATSDLAGPGELFF. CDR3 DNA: TGTGCCACCAGTGATTTGGCGGGGCCCGGGGAGCTGTTTTTT.

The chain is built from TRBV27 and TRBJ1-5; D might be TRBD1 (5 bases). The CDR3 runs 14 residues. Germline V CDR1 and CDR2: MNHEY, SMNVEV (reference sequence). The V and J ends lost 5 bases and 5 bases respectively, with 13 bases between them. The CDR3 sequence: CASSRWGGDQPQHF. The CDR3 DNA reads TGTGCCAGCAGTCGCTGGGGAGGGGATCAGCCCCAGCATTTT.

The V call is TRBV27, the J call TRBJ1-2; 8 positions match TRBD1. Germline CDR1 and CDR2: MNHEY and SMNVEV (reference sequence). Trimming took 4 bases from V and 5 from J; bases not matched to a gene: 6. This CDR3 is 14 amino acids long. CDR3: CASSSGGVGYGYTF. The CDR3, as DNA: TGTGCCAGCAGTTCAGGGGGCGTAGGGTATGGCTACACCTTC.

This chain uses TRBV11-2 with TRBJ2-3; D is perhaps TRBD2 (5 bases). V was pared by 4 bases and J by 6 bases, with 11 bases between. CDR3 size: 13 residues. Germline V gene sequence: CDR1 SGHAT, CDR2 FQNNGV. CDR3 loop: CASSSGVQDTQYF. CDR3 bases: TGTGCCAGCAGCTCCGGGGTTCAGGATACGCAGTATTTT.

CDR3 sequence: CAWSVQGTNYGYTF. The CDR3 coding sequence is TGTGCCTGGAGTGTACAGGGTACTAACTATGGCTACACCTTC. The chain joins TRBV30 to TRBJ1-2; weak D call: TRBD1 (6 bases). The V end lost 0 bases, the J end lost 0 bases, and 8 bases lay between the germline ends. The germline V gene has CDR1 GTSNPN and CDR2 SVGIG (reference sequence). This CDR3 is built from 14 residues.

CDR3 bases: TGTGCCAGCAGCTTACAGGGGCGCGATCAGCCCCAGCATTTT. It encodes CASSLQGRDQPQHF. The chain links TRBV7-8 to TRBJ1-5; tentatively, D is TRBD1 (6 bases). This CDR3 has 14 residues. Deletions cut 2 bases from V and 5 bases from J, with 10 bases between. Germline lookup yields CDR1 SGHVS and CDR2 FQNEAQ.

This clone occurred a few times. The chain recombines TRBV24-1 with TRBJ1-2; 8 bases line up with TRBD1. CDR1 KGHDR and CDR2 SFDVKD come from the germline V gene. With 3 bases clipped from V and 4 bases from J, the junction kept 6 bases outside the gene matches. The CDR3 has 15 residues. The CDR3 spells CATSDPKGTGYGYTF. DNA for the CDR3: TGTGCCACCAGTGATCCGAAAGGGACAGGCTATGGCTACACCTTC.

DNA of the CDR3: TGTGCCAGCAGCGCCTCCCCTAGCGGGGGGGCCTCAAATGAGCAGTTCTTC. This translates into CASSASPSGGASNEQFF. This chain joins TRBV9 and TRBJ2-1, with 12 bases matching TRBD2. V shed 3 bases and J 7 bases; nucleotides not matched to a gene: 11. Germline V gene data show CDR1 as SGDLS and CDR2 as YYNGEE. The CDR3 contains 17 residues.

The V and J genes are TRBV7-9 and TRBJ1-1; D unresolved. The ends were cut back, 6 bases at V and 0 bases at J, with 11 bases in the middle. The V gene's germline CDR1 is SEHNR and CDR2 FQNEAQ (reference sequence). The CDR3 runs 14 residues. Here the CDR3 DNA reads TGTGCCAGCAGACCAAGACGGGTGAACACTGAAGCTTTCTTT. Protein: CASRPRRVNTEAFF. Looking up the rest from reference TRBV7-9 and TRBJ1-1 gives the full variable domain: DTGVSQNPRHKITKRGQNVTFRCDPISEHNRLYWYRQTLGQGPEFLTYFQNEAQLEKSRLLSDRFSAERPKGSFSTLEIQRTEQGDSAMYLCASRPRRVNTEAFFGQGTRLTVV.

CDR3 bases: TGCGCCAGCAGCGAAGGGGCCGGGGAGACCCAGTACTTC. Protein product: CASSEGAGETQYF. The chain links TRBV5-1 to TRBJ2-5; D is perhaps TRBD1 (5 bases). CDR3 length: 13 amino acids. Germline V CDR1 and CDR2: SGHRS, YFSETQ. Trimming pared 4 bases from V and 5 bases from J, leaving 12 bases between.

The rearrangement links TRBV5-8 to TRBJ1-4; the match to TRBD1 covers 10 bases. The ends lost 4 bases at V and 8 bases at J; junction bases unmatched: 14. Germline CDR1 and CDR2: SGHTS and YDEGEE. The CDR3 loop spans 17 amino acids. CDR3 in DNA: TGTGCCAGCAGCGGCTTCAGGACAGGGGGAGAAGAGGAAAAACTGTTTTTT. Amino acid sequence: CASSGFRTGGEEEKLFF.

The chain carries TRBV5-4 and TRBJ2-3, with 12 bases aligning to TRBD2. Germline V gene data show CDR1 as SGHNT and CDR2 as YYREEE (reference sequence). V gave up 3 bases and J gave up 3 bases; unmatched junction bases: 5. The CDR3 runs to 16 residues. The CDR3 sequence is CASSSKTSGGTDTQYF. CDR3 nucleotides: TGTGCCAGCAGCTCAAAAACTAGCGGGGGGACAGATACGCAGTATTTT.

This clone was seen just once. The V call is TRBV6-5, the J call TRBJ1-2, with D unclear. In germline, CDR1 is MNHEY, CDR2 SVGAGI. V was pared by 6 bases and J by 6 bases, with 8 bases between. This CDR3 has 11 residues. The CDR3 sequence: CASREKDGYTF. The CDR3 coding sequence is TGTGCCAGCAGGGAGAAGGATGGCTACACCTTC.

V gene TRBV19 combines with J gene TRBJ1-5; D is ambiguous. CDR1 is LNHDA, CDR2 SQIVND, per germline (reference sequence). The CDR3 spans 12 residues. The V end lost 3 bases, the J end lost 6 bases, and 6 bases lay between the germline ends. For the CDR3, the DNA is TGTGCCAGTAGTATCCTCGGTCAGCCCCAGCATTTT. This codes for CASSILGQPQHF.

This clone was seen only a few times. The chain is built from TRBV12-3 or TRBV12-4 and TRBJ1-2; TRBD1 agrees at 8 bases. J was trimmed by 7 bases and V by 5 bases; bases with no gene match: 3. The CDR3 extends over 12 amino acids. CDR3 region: CASSPTGAGYTF. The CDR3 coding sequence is TGTGCCAGCAGTCCGACAGGGGCTGGCTACACCTTC.

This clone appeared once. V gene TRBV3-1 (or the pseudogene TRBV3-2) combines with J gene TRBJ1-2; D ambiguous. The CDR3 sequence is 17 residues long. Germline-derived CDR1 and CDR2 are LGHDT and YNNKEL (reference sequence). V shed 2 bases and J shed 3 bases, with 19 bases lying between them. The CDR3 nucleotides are TGTGCCAGCAGCCAACTGGACCGGCGGGTAGACGACTATGGCTACACCTTC. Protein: CASSQLDRRVDDYGYTF.

The CDR3 DNA reads as TGTGCCACCCAAAAAGGGACAGAAGAGACCCAGTACTTC. Its protein product is CATQKGTEETQYF. The chain uses TRBV24-1 and TRBJ2-5; the match to TRBD1 covers 7 bases. Looked up from germline, CDR1 is KGHDR and CDR2 is SFDVKD. V was clipped by 9 bases and J by 3 bases; unmatched bases: 6. The CDR3 runs to 13 residues.

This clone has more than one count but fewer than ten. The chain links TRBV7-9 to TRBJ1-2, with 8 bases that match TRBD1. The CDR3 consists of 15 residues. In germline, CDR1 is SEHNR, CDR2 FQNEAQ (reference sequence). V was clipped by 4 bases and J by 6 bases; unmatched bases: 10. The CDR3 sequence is CASSSQGAQSDGYTF. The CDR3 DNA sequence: TGTGCCAGCAGCTCTCAGGGGGCGCAATCGGATGGCTACACCTTC.

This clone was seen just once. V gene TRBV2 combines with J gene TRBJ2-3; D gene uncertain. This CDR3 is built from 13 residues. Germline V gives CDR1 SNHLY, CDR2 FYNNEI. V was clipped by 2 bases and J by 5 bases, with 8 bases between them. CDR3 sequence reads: CASSERIRDTQYF. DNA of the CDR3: TGTGCCAGCAGTGAACGAATTAGAGATACGCAGTATTTT.